The rows below give T cell receptor beta chains drawn from one sample of a study of T cell responses to AZD1222 COVID-19 vaccine. Data came from immunoSEQ multiplex PCR; TCRdb stores just in-frame clones and leaves some out. Among around 110,000 clones listed, approximately 90% were seen once. Source: peripheral blood, taken 28 days after the second AZD1222 dose. The receptor source for this set is an adult who received the AZD1222 COVID-19 vaccine. The CDR3 runs from the conserved cysteine through the conserved F or W.

v_call: TRBV2
j_call: TRBJ2-4
cdr3_length: 15
cdr3_aa: CASSRLGGAKNIQYF

v_call: TRBV5-8
j_call: TRBJ2-3
cdr3_length: 12
cdr3_aa: CASSLEVDTQYF

v_call: TRBV27
j_call: TRBJ1-5
cdr3_length: 14
cdr3_aa: CASQTTGGNQPQHF

v_call: TRBV19
j_call: TRBJ2-1
cdr3_length: 15
cdr3_aa: CASTGTTNLYNEQFF

v_call: TRBV9
j_call: TRBJ2-1
cdr3_length: 14
cdr3_aa: CASSVASSYNEQFF

v_call: TRBV6-5
j_call: TRBJ1-2
cdr3_length: 13
cdr3_aa: CASSYEQGRGYTF

v_call: TRBV2
j_call: TRBJ2-7
cdr3_length: 15
cdr3_aa: CASIYSGGSEREQYF

v_call: TRBV5-1
j_call: TRBJ1-1
cdr3_length: 17
cdr3_aa: CASSLRGGSSMNTEAFF

v_call: TRBV9
j_call: TRBJ2-6
cdr3_length: 15
cdr3_aa: CASSALGMIANVLTF

v_call: TRBV11-2
j_call: TRBJ1-6
cdr3_length: 15
cdr3_aa: CASSGTGQVNSPLHF

v_call: TRBV9
j_call: TRBJ1-6
cdr3_length: 16
cdr3_aa: CASSVAPGQGTSPLHF

v_call: TRBV5-4
j_call: TRBJ1-6
cdr3_length: 17
cdr3_aa: CASSLGGGSSYNSPLHF

v_call: TRBV5-1
j_call: TRBJ1-3
cdr3_length: 16
cdr3_aa: CASSLRAGGTGNTIYF

v_call: TRBV29-1
j_call: TRBJ2-5
cdr3_length: 12
cdr3_aa: CSVERDQETQYF

v_call: TRBV5-1
j_call: TRBJ2-3
cdr3_length: 14
cdr3_aa: CASSLDRGTDTQYF

v_call: TRBV6-5
j_call: TRBJ1-2
cdr3_length: 13
cdr3_aa: CASTPMVGYGYTF

v_call: TRBV9
j_call: TRBJ2-3
cdr3_length: 15
cdr3_aa: CASSASGRSTDTQYF

v_call: TRBV5-5
j_call: TRBJ2-3
cdr3_length: 15
cdr3_aa: CASSLAQGWGDTQYF

v_call: TRBV24-1
j_call: TRBJ2-3
cdr3_length: 14
cdr3_aa: CATSEGASTDTQYF

v_call: TRBV10-3
j_call: TRBJ1-2
cdr3_length: 13
cdr3_aa: CAISSTGDYGYTF

v_call: TRBV11-2
j_call: TRBJ1-4
cdr3_length: 12
cdr3_aa: CASSLLGGKLFF

v_call: TRBV7-2
j_call: TRBJ1-4
cdr3_length: 15
cdr3_aa: CASSLVRATNEKLFF

v_call: TRBV4-1
j_call: TRBJ2-5
cdr3_length: 15
cdr3_aa: CASSSGPRGVGTQYF

v_call: TRBV14
j_call: TRBJ2-6
cdr3_length: 18
cdr3_aa: CASSHPARSLSGANVLTF

v_call: TRBV19
j_call: TRBJ1-2
cdr3_length: 15
cdr3_aa: CASSTTGQGFYGYTF

v_call: TRBV19
j_call: TRBJ2-6
cdr3_length: 17
cdr3_aa: CASSLRDRGSGANVLTF

v_call: TRBV19
j_call: TRBJ2-1
cdr3_length: 17
cdr3_aa: CASSTSGRGGLWDEQFF

v_call: TRBV4-3
j_call: TRBJ2-7
cdr3_length: 15
cdr3_aa: CASSQDSGRAYEQYF

v_call: TRBV18
j_call: TRBJ2-7
cdr3_length: 14
cdr3_aa: CASSHTSEPYEQYF

v_call: TRBV7-3
j_call: TRBJ2-6
cdr3_length: 16
cdr3_aa: CASSPTGASGANVLTF

v_call: TRBV5-5
j_call: TRBJ1-4
cdr3_length: 16
cdr3_aa: CASSLGRAGAWEKLFF

v_call: TRBV5-5
j_call: TRBJ2-7
cdr3_length: 13
cdr3_aa: CASSSQGGYEQYF

v_call: TRBV27
j_call: TRBJ1-5
cdr3_length: 14
cdr3_aa: CASSLPGNNQPQHF

v_call: TRBV4-2
j_call: TRBJ1-4
cdr3_length: 12
cdr3_aa: CASNPAGEKLFF

v_call: TRBV9
j_call: TRBJ2-7
cdr3_length: 15
cdr3_aa: CASSPRTGSSYEQYF

v_call: TRBV5-5
j_call: TRBJ1-1
cdr3_length: 14
cdr3_aa: CASSPPGGAGEAFF

v_call: TRBV5-1
j_call: TRBJ2-7
cdr3_length: 14
cdr3_aa: CASSLGARGYEQYF

v_call: TRBV7-2
j_call: TRBJ1-6
cdr3_length: 15
cdr3_aa: CASSAGTGYNSPLHF

v_call: TRBV27
j_call: TRBJ2-7
cdr3_length: 15
cdr3_aa: CASSLSLGRAYEQYF

v_call: TRBV11-1
j_call: TRBJ2-7
cdr3_length: 12
cdr3_aa: CASSLESGEQYF

v_call: TRBV5-1
j_call: TRBJ1-1
cdr3_length: 13
cdr3_aa: CASSLDAGTEAFF

v_call: TRBV9
j_call: TRBJ2-3
cdr3_length: 13
cdr3_aa: CASSARAGDTQYF

v_call: TRBV6-6
j_call: TRBJ1-1
cdr3_length: 15
cdr3_aa: CASSGGKTGNTEAFF

v_call: TRBV6-6
j_call: TRBJ2-7
cdr3_length: 17
cdr3_aa: CASSLSRGTTLFYEQYF

v_call: TRBV3-1/TRBV3-2
j_call: TRBJ1-1
cdr3_length: 14
cdr3_aa: CASSQPYRDTEAFF

v_call: TRBV3-1/TRBV3-2
j_call: TRBJ1-2
cdr3_length: 13
cdr3_aa: CASSTGPNYGYTF

v_call: TRBV24-1
j_call: TRBJ2-5
cdr3_length: 15
cdr3_aa: CATSDFPGAQETQYF

v_call: TRBV30
j_call: TRBJ1-5
cdr3_length: 13
cdr3_aa: CAWSRYSNQPQHF

v_call: TRBV5-8
j_call: TRBJ2-1
cdr3_length: 16
cdr3_aa: CASSWEQLADYNEQFF

v_call: TRBV19
j_call: TRBJ1-5
cdr3_length: 17
cdr3_aa: CASSTLGGLPSNQPQHF

v_call: TRBV7-4
j_call: TRBJ2-1
cdr3_length: 15
cdr3_aa: CASNNPGDRYNEQFF

v_call: TRBV28
j_call: TRBJ2-3
cdr3_length: 14
cdr3_aa: CASRTVNPTDTQYF

v_call: TRBV7-9
j_call: TRBJ2-3
cdr3_length: 11
cdr3_aa: CASSISDAQYF